Presented here are 18 T cell receptor beta chains from one specimen sequenced in a study of shared clonotypes between healthy human individuals. The repertoire was sequenced with immunoSEQ multiplex PCR; TCRdb's copy has only in-frame clones and lacks some. The sample records 700,000 or so clones, about two thirds being singletons. Sample: memory CD4+ T cells sorted from blood. Specified subset: CD45RA-negative fraction. These TCRs come from a woman in her twenties or thirties in good health.

The chain joins TRBV7-2 to TRBJ2-4, with 11 bases fitting TRBD2. J was trimmed by 3 bases and V by 1 base; bases with no gene match: 5. This CDR3 comprises 17 residues. CDR1 and CDR2 (germline): SGHTA, FQGNSA. The CDR3 region has the DNA TGTGCCAGCAGCTTAGGGGGACTAGCGGACTTCAAAAACATTCAGTACTTC. This codes for CASSLGGLADFKNIQYF.

CDR3: CASSQDGRGWSEAFF. The CDR3 DNA reads TGCGCCAGCAGCCAAGATGGAAGGGGTTGGTCTGAAGCTTTCTTT. This chain joins TRBV4-1 and TRBJ1-1, with a weak D call TRBD1 (5 bases). The germline V gene encodes CDR1 MGHRA and CDR2 YSYEKL. This CDR3 region has 15 residues. With 0 bases removed from V and 6 bases from J, the gap between germline ends came to 14 bases.

This clone was recorded many times. The chain recombines TRBV11-3 with TRBJ2-2, with 8 bases that match TRBD1. The CDR3 runs to 17 residues. The J segment lost 5 bases and the V segment lost 0 bases, leaving 8 bases of the junction unmatched. Germline V gene sequence: CDR1 SGHNT, CDR2 YENEEA. The CDR3 protein is CASSLDGRGRYTGELFF. CDR3 DNA sequence: TGTGCCAGCAGCTTAGATGGCAGGGGGCGATATACCGGGGAGCTGTTTTTT.

V usage is TRBV27 and J usage is TRBJ2-2, with 9 nucleotides matching TRBD1. Unmatched junction bases numbered 7, after V lost 4 bases and J lost 4 bases. Germline loops: CDR1 MNHEY, CDR2 SMNVEV (reference sequence). This CDR3 is 16 amino acids long. In DNA, the CDR3 is TGTGCCAGCAGTTCCCTTGGGACAGGGTTCACCGGGGAGCTGTTTTTT. This sequence encodes CASSSLGTGFTGELFF.

Only one count was recorded for this clone. This rearrangement joins TRBV4-1 to TRBJ1-5; 8 bases map to TRBD1. Germline CDR1 reads MGHRA; CDR2 reads YSYEKL. With 5 bases clipped from V and 2 bases from J, the junction kept 5 bases outside the gene matches. This CDR3 spans 15 amino acids. The CDR3 nucleotides are TGCGCCAGCAGCGGGGGGACAGGCCGCAATCAGCCCCAGCATTTT. It codes for CASSGGTGRNQPQHF.

The V call is TRBV4-2, the J call TRBJ1-2; a possible D gene is TRBD1 (6 bases). V was trimmed by 4 bases and J by 8 bases, leaving 20 bases between them. This CDR3 is built from 15 residues. Germline CDR1 reads LGHNA; CDR2 reads YNFKEQ. The CDR3, as DNA: TGTGCCAGCAGCCCAGAGACAGGTGGGCGGACAGGCTACACCTTC. This encodes CASSPETGGRTGYTF.

The rearrangement uses TRBV5-6 and TRBJ2-3; D is undetermined. In germline, CDR1 is SGHDT, CDR2 YYEEEE. Between the trimmed V and J ends, which lost 1 base and 9 bases, there was a span of 9 bases. This CDR3 contains 12 residues. In nucleotides, the CDR3 is TGTGCCAGCAGCTTGCCTAGTGAGACGCAGTATTTT. Its translation: CASSLPSETQYF. Full variable domain (outside the CDR3, taken from reference TRBV5-6 and TRBJ2-3): DAGVTQSPTHLIKTRGQQVTLRCSPKSGHDTVSWYQQALGQGPQFIFQYYEEEERQRGNFPDRFSGHQFPNYSSELNVNALLLGDSALYLCASSLPSETQYFGPGTRLTVL.

Of note for this clone: Additional DNA sequences in this sample encode the identical CDR3. V gene TRBV7-2 combines with J gene TRBJ1-2, with D perhaps matching TRBD1 (5 bases). Trimming stripped 1 base from V and 8 bases from J, with 11 bases between. This CDR3 spans 13 amino acids. Germline values: CDR1 SGHTA, CDR2 FQGNSA. The CDR3 loop reads CASSLGQGGGYTF. CDR3 sequence (DNA): TGTGCCAGCAGCTTAGGGCAGGGAGGAGGCTACACCTTC.

This chain uses TRBV29-1 with TRBJ2-3; 8 nucleotides align to TRBD1. J was trimmed by 4 bases and V by 0 bases; bases with no gene match: 6. Germline loops: CDR1 SQVTM, CDR2 ANQGSEA. This CDR3 has 15 residues. This CDR3 reads CSVEDGTGPSDTQYF. The CDR3 nucleotides read TGCAGCGTTGAAGATGGGACAGGCCCATCAGATACGCAGTATTTT.

This clone was detected only a few times. This chain uses TRBV19 with TRBJ1-5; 7 bases are a match to TRBD1. The trim removed 5 bases at V and 7 bases at J, leaving 11 bases unmatched. CDR3 length: 15 amino acids. The germline V gene has CDR1 LNHDA and CDR2 SQIVND (reference sequence). The CDR3 reads CASSPRTGSEQPQHF. In DNA, the CDR3 is TGTGCCAGTAGTCCTAGGACAGGAAGTGAACAGCCCCAGCATTTT.

V usage is TRBV15 and J usage is TRBJ1-1, with TRBD1 identical over 7 bases. Trimming cost V 0 bases and J 5 bases; bases outside gene matches: 15. There are 18 residues in the CDR3. The V gene's germline CDR1 is LNHNV and CDR2 YYDKDF (reference sequence). CDR3 amino acids: CATSRDMRAGGPPTEAFF. CDR3 in DNA: TGTGCCACCAGCAGAGATATGAGGGCAGGGGGGCCCCCTACTGAAGCTTTCTTT.

V is TRBV6-5 and J is TRBJ1-4; 9 nucleotides line up with TRBD1. The germline CDR1 and CDR2 sequences are MNHEY and SVGAGI. The CDR3 runs 15 residues. The trim removed 6 bases at V and 5 bases at J, leaving 7 bases unmatched. The CDR3 nucleotides are TGTGCCAGCAGGGTGACCGGGACAGGGAATGAAAAACTGTTTTTT. Translation: CASRVTGTGNEKLFF.

This chain joins TRBV29-1 and TRBJ1-4; no clear D. The CDR3 extends over 13 amino acids. Trimming left V 8 bases short and J 1 base short, with 11 bases between. The germline gives CDR1 SQVTM, CDR2 ANQGSEA. CDR3 protein: CSSTGGTNEKLFF. CDR3 in DNA: TGCAGCTCAACGGGAGGAACTAATGAAAAACTGTTTTTT.

This chain connects TRBV5-1 to TRBJ1-1; 10 bases agree with TRBD1. The CDR3 length is 13 residues. With V trimmed by 3 bases and J by 4 bases, 0 bases remained unmatched. Germline CDR1 is SGHRS and CDR2 is YFSETQ. The CDR3 loop reads CASSWDRGTEAFF. The CDR3 DNA follows: TGCGCCAGCAGCTGGGACAGGGGCACTGAAGCTTTCTTT.

This chain connects TRBV23-1 to TRBJ2-5, with D unclear. The J call is doubtful: the DNA matches TRBJ2-7 better. TRBV23-1 has ORF status, its function being uncertain. This CDR3 has 14 residues. The CDR3 DNA is TGCGCCAGCAGTCAACCGGGCAGCTCCTACGAGCAGTACTTC. Protein product: CASSQPGSSYEQYF.

The chain joins TRBV7-6 to TRBJ2-5, with D possibly being TRBD2 (6 bases). The germline V and J ends were trimmed by 1 base and 4 bases, with 10 bases remaining between them. This CDR3 has 14 residues. Germline assignment: CDR1 SGHVS and CDR2 FNYEAQ. The chain's CDR3 is CASSLVGGGETQYF. The CDR3, as DNA: TGTGCCAGCAGCTTAGTCGGGGGAGGAGAGACCCAGTACTTC.

The V and J genes are TRBV25-1 and TRBJ2-6; no clear D gene. The CDR3 covers 16 residues. Germline V gene sequence: CDR1 MGHDK, CDR2 SYGVNS. V was shortened by 4 bases and J by 1 base, with 11 bases between the two germline ends. CDR3 nucleotides: TGTGCCAGCAGTGGTCCTACTACTTCTGGGGCCAACGTCCTGACTTTC. Translation: CASSGPTTSGANVLTF.

The chain combines TRBV7-2 with TRBJ2-7, with TRBD1 as a possible D gene (7 bases). The CDR3 runs to 14 residues. The germline gives CDR1 SGHTA, CDR2 FQGNSA. Trimming pared 3 bases from V and 2 bases from J, leaving 11 bases between. CDR3 amino acids: CASSFQGGPYEQYF. CDR3 in DNA: TGTGCCAGCAGCTTTCAGGGGGGCCCCTACGAGCAGTACTTC.